This entry concerns a single TCR beta chain. There is no known antigen for this receptor. Within one base of it there is no much larger clone, and no base qualities were kept. The sample's time point label, decoded: cycle 2 day 1 (C2D1) of nivolumab. Every trial patient had relapsed after autologous stem cell transplantation, and cohorts A, B and C differed in prior brentuximab vedotin exposure. The trial cohort comprised 56 patients with relapsed/refractory classical Hodgkin lymphoma whose best overall responses were complete response, partial response or progressive disease. In the multi-cohort phase II CheckMate 205 trial, trial patients received single-agent nivolumab. Best overall response was determined by an independent review committee according to the 2007 International Working Group response criteria. Trial PBMCs were collected immediately before nivolumab initiation (C1D1) and during therapy at cycle 2 day 1 and cycle 4 day 1. Peripheral blood was collected in 8 mL Vacutainer Cell Preparation Tubes, from which PBMCs were isolated by centrifugation and then cryopreserved.

The entry originates in a study of PD-1 blockade in classical Hodgkin lymphoma (dated by TCRdb to about 2020). Broadly, across the study: Nivolumab dosing was 3 mg/kg intravenously every 2 weeks, continuing until either disease progression or unacceptable toxicity. To define a peripheral blood immune signature of response to PD-1 blockade in classical Hodgkin lymphoma, the study combined TCR beta sequencing with CyTOF.

Broader findings and caveats from the paper: Trial patients achieving complete response had baseline diversity similar to newly diagnosed patients, whereas partial responders and progressors had significantly lower diversity. Baseline TCR diversity was reported as lower in newly diagnosed patients than in healthy donors, and lower still in relapsed/refractory patients. The study covered only a single clinical trial cohort, and the causes of the repertoire differences, possibly disease activity or prior therapy, were still not defined. CD4+ but not CD8+ TCR diversity rose significantly by C4D1 (p=0.0027 vs p=0.16), most apparent in complete responders (p=0.02). Lower diversity was observed in patients in whom nivolumab was started less than 1 year after ASCT, and these patients were excluded from later analyses so that confounding by immune reconstitution would be avoided.

Sequences SGHRS (CDR1) and YFSETQ (CDR2) are obtained from the germline V gene. From cysteine to phenylalanine, the CDR3 is 15 amino acids long. CDR3 DNA is the only sequence kept; it has 45 bases, read in frame from the first base. Compared with germline, V lacks 0 bases and J lacks 4 bases; bases without a gene match: 3. Genomic DNA was extracted with the Qiagen DNeasy kit from unsorted PBMCs and from negatively selected CD4+ and CD8+ fractions. TCR beta CDR3 regions were amplified by immunoSEQ multiplex PCR using primers annealing to V and J segments. A synthetic immune receptor repertoire was used to minimize amplification bias, and any remaining bias was removed computationally after sequencing. Concerning the study's data processing: Repertoire diversity was quantified as the Shannon entropy index using custom Python scripts. Unsorted, CD4+ and CD8+ repertoires were examined separately, except in combined analyses, for which CD4+ and CD8+ sequences were merged in silico. A clone counted as expanded when the clone's frequency after treatment rose at least 2-fold relative to C1D1, and clones undetected at baseline were given a pseudocount of 0.5. Clones with 0 or 1 copy at C1D1 were defined as singleton clones, while clones with 2 or more copies were defined as non-singleton clones. Clones expanded in unsorted samples were annotated as CD4+, CD8+ or unknown by matching protein sequences in sorted samples from the same patient. Wilcoxon tests on paired samples were used to test changes in diversity from C1D1 to C4D1. In its TCRdb copy, this immuneACCESS table keeps in-frame sequences only and misses some clones. Where compared with another copy, unresolved V genes explain less than half of these, and the others have no known cause. V and J calls and clone size are those listed in that table; D and trimming were worked out from the DNA. This sample is represented by 25,000 to 30,000 clones; roughly 85% of them were singletons. The ten biggest clones cover over 20% of the sample.

This clonotype was sampled from a human donor with classical Hodgkin lymphoma. The source was peripheral blood mononuclear cells (PBMCs), collected before the second cycle of nivolumab. The sequence links TRBV5-1 to TRBJ2-7; the junction holds 11 bases that match TRBD1. CDR3 region: CASSLAGQGVYEQYF. The sequenced DNA: TGCGCCAGCAGCTTGGCGGGACAGGGGGTTTACGAGCAGTACTTC.